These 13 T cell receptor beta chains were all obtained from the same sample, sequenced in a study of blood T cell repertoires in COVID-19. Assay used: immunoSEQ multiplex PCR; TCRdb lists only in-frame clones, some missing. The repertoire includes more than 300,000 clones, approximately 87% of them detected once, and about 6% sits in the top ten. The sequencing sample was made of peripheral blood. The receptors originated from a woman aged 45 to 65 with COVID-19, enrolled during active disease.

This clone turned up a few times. CDR3 DNA sequence: TGTGCCAGCACAGGACAGGGTGGACATCAGCCCCAGCATTTT. Its translation is CASTGQGGHQPQHF. This chain connects TRBV19 to TRBJ1-5, with 8 bases aligning to TRBD1. In germline, CDR1 is LNHDA, CDR2 SQIVND (reference sequence). The V segment lost 9 bases and the J segment 5 bases; nucleotides outside the gene matches: 9. This CDR3 is built from 14 residues.

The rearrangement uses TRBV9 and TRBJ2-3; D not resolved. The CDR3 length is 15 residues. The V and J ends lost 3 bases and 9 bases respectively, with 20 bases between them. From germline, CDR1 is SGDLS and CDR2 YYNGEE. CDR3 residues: CASSGNEVRSGTQYF. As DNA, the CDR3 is TGTGCCAGCAGCGGAAACGAGGTCCGTTCCGGGACGCAGTATTTT.

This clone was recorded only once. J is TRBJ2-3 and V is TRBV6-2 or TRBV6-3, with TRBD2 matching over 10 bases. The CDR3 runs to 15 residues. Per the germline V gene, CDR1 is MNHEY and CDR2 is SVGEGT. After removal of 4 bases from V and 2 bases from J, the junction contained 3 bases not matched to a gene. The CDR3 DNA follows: TGTGCCAGCAGTTTAGCGGGGGGATCCACAGATACGCAGTATTTT. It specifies CASSLAGGSTDTQYF.

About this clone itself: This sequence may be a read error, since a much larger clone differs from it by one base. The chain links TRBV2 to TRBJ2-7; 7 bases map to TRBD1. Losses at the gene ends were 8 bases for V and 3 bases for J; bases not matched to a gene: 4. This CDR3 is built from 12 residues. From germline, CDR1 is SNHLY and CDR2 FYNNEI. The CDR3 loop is CASGRDSYEQYF. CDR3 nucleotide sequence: TGTGCCAGCGGCCGGGACAGCTACGAGCAGTACTTC.

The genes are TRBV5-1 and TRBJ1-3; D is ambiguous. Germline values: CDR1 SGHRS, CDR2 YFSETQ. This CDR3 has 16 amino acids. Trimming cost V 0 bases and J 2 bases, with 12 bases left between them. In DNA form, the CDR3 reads TGCGCCAGCAGCTTGGTTCCGGGATCAACTGGAAACACCATATATTTT. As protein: CASSLVPGSTGNTIYF.

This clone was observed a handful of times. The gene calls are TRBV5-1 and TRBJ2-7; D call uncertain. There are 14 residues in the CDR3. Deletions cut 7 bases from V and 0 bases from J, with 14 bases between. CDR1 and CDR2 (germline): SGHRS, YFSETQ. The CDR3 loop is CASRLQISSYEQYF. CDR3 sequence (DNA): TGCGCCAGCCGGTTACAGATCTCCTCCTACGAGCAGTACTTC.

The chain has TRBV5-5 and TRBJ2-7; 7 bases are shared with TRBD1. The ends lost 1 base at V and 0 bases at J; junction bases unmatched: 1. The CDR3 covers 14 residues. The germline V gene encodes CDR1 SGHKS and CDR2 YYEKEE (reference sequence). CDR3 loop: CASSLWDSSYEQYF. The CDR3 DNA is TGTGCCAGCAGCTTGTGGGACAGCTCCTACGAGCAGTACTTC.

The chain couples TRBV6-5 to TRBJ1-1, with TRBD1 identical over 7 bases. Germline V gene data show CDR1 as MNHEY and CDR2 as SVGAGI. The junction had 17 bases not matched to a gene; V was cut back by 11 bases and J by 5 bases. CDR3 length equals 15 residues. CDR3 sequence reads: CAVAQPRGPLTEAFF. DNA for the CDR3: TGTGCCGTGGCGCAACCAAGGGGGCCGCTAACTGAAGCTTTCTTT.

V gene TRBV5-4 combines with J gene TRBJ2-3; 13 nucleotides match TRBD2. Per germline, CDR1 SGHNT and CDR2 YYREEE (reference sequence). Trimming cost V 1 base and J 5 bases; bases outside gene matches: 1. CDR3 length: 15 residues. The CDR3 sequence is CASSLRTSGRDTQYF. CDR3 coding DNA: TGTGCCAGCAGCTTGCGGACTAGCGGGAGAGATACGCAGTATTTT.

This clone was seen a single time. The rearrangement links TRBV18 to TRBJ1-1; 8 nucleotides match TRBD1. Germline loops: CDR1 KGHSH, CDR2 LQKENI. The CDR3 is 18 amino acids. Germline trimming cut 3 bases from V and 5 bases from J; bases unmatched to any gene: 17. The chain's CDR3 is CASSPLDRGRTPGTEAFF. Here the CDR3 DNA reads TGTGCCAGCTCACCGCTCGACAGGGGAAGAACCCCTGGAACTGAAGCTTTCTTT.

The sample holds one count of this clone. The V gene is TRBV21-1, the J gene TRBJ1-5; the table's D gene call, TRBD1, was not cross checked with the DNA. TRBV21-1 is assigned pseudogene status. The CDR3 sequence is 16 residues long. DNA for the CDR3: TGTGCCAGCAGCAAGAGGAAACAGGGTACGTTTCAGCCCCAGCATTTT. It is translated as CASSKRKQGTFQPQHF.

CDR3 in amino acids: CASSGDRLYSNQPQHF. The CDR3 DNA is TGTGCCAGCAGTGGGGACAGACTTTATAGCAATCAGCCCCAGCATTTT. The chain uses TRBV2 and TRBJ1-5; TRBD1 aligns across 7 bases. From germline, CDR1 is SNHLY and CDR2 FYNNEI. Trimming removed 4 bases from V and 0 bases from J; junction bases left unmatched: 6. The CDR3 contains 16 residues. The full variable domain, completed using reference TRBV2 and TRBJ1-5, is EPEVTQTPSHQVTQMGQEVILRCVPISNHLYFYWYRQILGQKVEFLVSFYNNEISEKSEIFDDQFSVERPDGSNFTLKIRSTKLEDSAMYFCASSGDRLYSNQPQHFGDGTRLSIL.

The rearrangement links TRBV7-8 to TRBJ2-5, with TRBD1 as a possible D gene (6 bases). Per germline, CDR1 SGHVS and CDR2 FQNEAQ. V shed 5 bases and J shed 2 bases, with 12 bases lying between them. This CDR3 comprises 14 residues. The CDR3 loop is CASSRGWGQETQYF. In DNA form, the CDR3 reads TGTGCCAGCAGCAGGGGGTGGGGGCAAGAGACCCAGTACTTC.